This T cell receptor (beta chain) was identified in a study of OX40 agonist ivuxolimab in advanced cancers. Turning to the overall study: Ivuxolimab was a fully human IgG2 agonistic monoclonal antibody targeting the costimulatory receptor OX40 (CD134). Peripheral TCRbeta sequencing aimed to test whether ivuxolimab altered TCR sequence diversity and caused clonal T-cell expansion. Patients were allowed to have had prior anti-PD-1, anti-PD-L1 or anti-CTLA-4 therapy, and approximately 40% of the dose-escalation patients had been treated with checkpoint inhibitors. The paper reports the monotherapy dose-escalation portion (N ≈ 52 patients) of the phase I ivuxolimab trial. A male proportion of under 85% and a mean age of about 60 years, ranging from 23 to 79, were recorded for the dose-escalation cohort. Among the approximately 54 dose-escalation patients, roughly 20 had hepatocellular carcinoma, some 15 melanoma, 9 renal cell carcinoma and 9 head and neck cancer. Intravenous ivuxolimab was administered to patients every 2 weeks at six dose levels: 0.01, 0.1, 0.3, 1.5, 3 and 10 mg/kg. Three dose-escalation patients achieved partial responses, one with hepatocellular carcinoma and two with cutaneous melanoma.

Patients with autoimmune disease history or receiving systemic immunosuppression were excluded from the trial. Peripheral blood for TCR sequencing was drawn from every dose cohort at baseline, at cycle 4 day 1 and at cycle 7 day 1. The samples were taken from a phase I, first-in-human, multicenter, open-label dose-escalation trial of ivuxolimab. The trial enrolled adults with locally advanced or metastatic head and neck squamous cell, hepatocellular, melanoma or renal cell carcinoma. Before TCR sequencing, CD4+ and CD8+ T cells were separately sorted from peripheral blood. Genomic DNA was isolated from the sorted cells so that the TCRbeta CDR3 region could be sequenced. The immunoSEQ Assay was used to sequence the TCRbeta CDR3 regions. The clones in this table, taken by TCRdb from immuneACCESS, are in-frame only. Not every clone is retained; where verified, under half of the shortfall comes from an unresolved V gene, and the cause of the rest is unknown. The sample table records around 74,000 clones; over 75% of these occur just once. Roughly 0.66% of the sample lies in the top ten.

Note on this clone: Its specific antigen is unknown. Within one base of it there is no much larger clone, and no base qualities were kept.

On the study overall, not on this receptor specifically: At doses from 0.1 to 3.0 mg/kg, clonal expansion was seen in both CD4+ and CD8+ blood T cells between baseline and week 6. The antigen specificity of the clonally expanded peripheral T cells was not determined. On average, CD8+ T cells showed more expanded clones than CD4+ T cells after ivuxolimab. Low levels of normalized T-cell clonal expansion were also shown by some nonresponding patients. In partial responders in the 0.1-3.0 mg/kg groups, normalized peripheral clonal expansion was found to be among the lowest, especially among CD8+ T cells.

The CDR3 holds 15 amino acids from the cysteine to the phenylalanine. The sequence is cut down to CDR3 DNA, 45 bases in frame from base 1. The germline V gene encodes CDR1 WSHSY and CDR2 SAAADI. Deletion took 3 bases off V and 1 base off J, with a span of 12 bases between the germline ends. Recombination linked TRBV10-2 to TRBJ1-2; there is no confident call for the D gene. The receptor's source is an adult with an advanced solid tumor such as melanoma, head and neck, liver or kidney cancer. The sample consisted of CD4+ or CD8+ T cells sorted from blood, taken in a trial of the OX40 agonist ivuxolimab. CDR3 protein: CASSEYSQYNYGYTF. The DNA sequence follows: TGCGCCAGCAGTGAATATAGCCAGTATAACTATGGCTACACCTTC.